This is a list of T cell receptor beta chains from one sample in a study of neoadjuvant anti-PD-1 for oral cavity cancer. The protocol was immunoSEQ multiplex PCR, while the TCRdb copy is restricted to in-frame clones and leaves out a portion. This table has about 15,000 clones, 55% to 85% appearing once. The material sequenced was PBMCs, taken before nivolumab (anti-PD-1) treatment. The source of these receptors is a person aged 40 to 85 with oral cavity squamous cell carcinoma. Both conserved end residues are part of each CDR3. The order of the fields is CDR3 length, V gene, D gene, J gene, clone size, CDR3 protein, CDR3 DNA. D genes are given only for firm matches. Size values are once, few and many counts, or a class for expanded clones, and some rows have none.

>14|TRBV6-5|TRBD2|TRBJ2-7|once
CASRVGTSGFLQYF
TGTGCCAGCAGGGTCGGGACTAGCGGTTTTTTGCAGTACTTC
>10|TRBV25-1|.|TRBJ2-7|.
CASVEGGEYF
TGTGCCAGCGTCGAAGGGGGTGAGTACTTC
>14|TRBV12-5|TRBD1|TRBJ2-2|few
CASGRTGVIGELFF
TGTGCTAGTGGAAGGACAGGGGTTATCGGGGAGCTGTTTTTT
>15|TRBV7-6|TRBD1|TRBJ1-2|few
CASSTGQGTGYGYTF
TGTGCCAGCAGCACCGGACAGGGGACGGGCTATGGCTACACCTTC
>10|TRBV20-1|.|TRBJ2-1|.
CSANGQKQFF
TGCAGTGCTAACGGACAAAAGCAGTTCTTC
>13|TRBV19|.|TRBJ1-2|.
CASRESRAYGYTF
TGTGCCAGCAGAGAAAGCAGGGCCTATGGCTACACCTTC
>17|TRBV7-8|TRBD2|TRBJ2-4|.
CASSSVTSGNAKNIQYF
TGTGCCAGCAGCTCGGTGACTAGCGGGAATGCCAAAAACATTCAGTACTTC
>13|TRBV27|.|TRBJ2-5|.
CASSFVVGETQYF
TGTGCCAGCAGTTTCGTAGTGGGAGAGACCCAGTACTTC
>16|TRBV9|TRBD1|TRBJ2-5|.
CASSAERTGGQETQYF
TGTGCCAGCAGCGCCGAAAGGACAGGTGGACAAGAGACCCAGTACTTC
>15|TRBV29-1|.|TRBJ2-3|.
CSVGGGTVSTDTQYF
TGCAGCGTTGGGGGGGGGACAGTGAGCACAGATACGCAGTATTTT
>11|TRBV29-1|.|TRBJ2-2|.
CSVGDAGELFF
TGCAGCGTAGGGGACGCCGGGGAGCTGTTTTTT
>13|TRBV11-1|TRBD1|TRBJ1-5|few
CASSTDRGQPQHF
TGTGCCAGCAGCACGGACAGGGGCCAGCCCCAGCATTTT
>16|TRBV9|TRBD2|TRBJ2-3|.
CASSSWTSGDANTQYF
TGTGCCAGCAGCTCTTGGACTAGCGGGGACGCTAATACGCAGTATTTT
>15|TRBV19|TRBD1|TRBJ2-7|.
CASSITGQGAYEQYF
TGTGCCAGTAGTATAACGGGACAGGGGGCCTACGAGCAGTACTTC
>15|TRBV28|.|TRBJ2-3|.
CASTSRGLAPDTQYF
TGTGCCAGCACCTCCCGGGGCCTTGCACCAGATACGCAGTATTTT
>11|TRBV6-5|.|TRBJ2-7|.
CASSYAYEQYF
TGTGCCAGCAGTTATGCCTACGAGCAGTACTTC
>16|TRBV7-6|TRBD2|TRBJ2-1|.
CASSWTAGGVSNEQFF
TGTGCCAGCAGCTGGACCGCGGGGGGGGTTTCAAATGAGCAGTTCTTC
>15|TRBV6-6|.|TRBJ2-7|.
CASSYSSERAYEQYF
TGTGCCAGCAGTTACTCGAGCGAGAGGGCCTACGAGCAGTACTTC
>12|TRBV2|.|TRBJ1-3|.
CASRGEENTIYF
TGTGCCAGCAGGGGAGAGGAAAACACCATATATTTT
>14|TRBV7-8|.|TRBJ1-3|.
CASSPRSSGNTIYF
TGTGCCAGCAGCCCCCGTAGTAGTGGAAACACCATATATTTT
>14|TRBV2|.|TRBJ2-7|.
CASRNSQLSYEQYF
TGTGCCAGCAGGAACAGCCAACTCTCCTACGAGCAGTACTTC
>15|TRBV5-4|TRBD2|TRBJ2-1|.
CASSFAGGSYNEQFF
TGTGCCAGCAGCTTTGCGGGAGGGTCCTACAATGAGCAGTTCTTC
>18|TRBV7-8|TRBD2|TRBJ2-2|.
CASSLRRTSGRADGELFF
TGTGCCAGCAGCTTAAGGAGGACTAGCGGGAGGGCCGACGGGGAGCTGTTTTTT
>13|TRBV30|TRBD1|TRBJ1-5|few
CAWSYGQGQPQHF
TGTGCCTGGAGTTACGGACAGGGTCAGCCCCAGCATTTT
>14|TRBV27|.|TRBJ2-7|.
CASSFNPWGNEQYF
TGTGCCAGCAGCTTTAACCCCTGGGGGAACGAGCAGTACTTC
>12|TRBV19|.|TRBJ1-5|few
CASSMVGQPQHF
TGTGCCAGTAGTATGGTTGGGCAGCCCCAGCATTTT
>15|TRBV5-1|.|TRBJ1-1|.
CASSALGGKNTEAFF
TGCGCCAGCAGCGCCCTTGGGGGAAAGAACACTGAAGCTTTCTTT
>12|TRBV7-9|.|TRBJ1-3|.
CASEGIGNTIYF
TGTGCCAGCGAGGGAATTGGAAACACCATATATTTT
>15|TRBV4-1|.|TRBJ1-4|.
CASRGPGRYNEKLFF
TGCGCCAGCAGGGGACCGGGACGGTATAATGAAAAACTGTTTTTT
>15|TRBV7-2|TRBD1|TRBJ1-2|.
CASSFDPGQGIGYTF
TGTGCCAGCAGCTTCGACCCAGGACAGGGTATTGGCTACACCTTC
>14|TRBV6-1|.|TRBJ2-5|.
CASSEINYGETQYF
TGTGCCAGCAGTGAAATAAACTATGGGGAGACCCAGTACTTC
>13|TRBV14|.|TRBJ2-7|.
CASSRSGLYEQYF
TGTGCCAGCAGTCGATCGGGGCTCTACGAGCAGTACTTC
>13|TRBV6-6|.|TRBJ2-7|.
CASTPTGSYEQYF
TGTGCCAGCACCCCCACTGGCTCCTACGAGCAGTACTTC
>11|TRBV30|.|TRBJ1-1|.
CAWGRENEAFF
TGTGCCTGGGGAAGAGAGAACGAAGCTTTCTTT
>16|TRBV7-9|TRBD1|TRBJ1-2|.
CASSLASRQGPLGYTF
TGTGCCAGCAGCTTAGCCAGTAGACAGGGGCCCCTTGGCTACACCTTC
>14|TRBV5-1|.|TRBJ1-1|.
CASRAGGPNTEAFF
TGCGCCAGCAGGGCCGGCGGGCCTAACACTGAAGCTTTCTTT
>14|TRBV2|TRBD1|TRBJ1-2|.
CASSVGTGAYGYTF
TGTGCCAGCAGTGTTGGGACAGGGGCATATGGCTACACCTTC
>15|TRBV5-4|.|TRBJ2-2|few
CASSLRAQGTGELFF
TGTGCCAGCAGCTTGAGGGCCCAGGGCACCGGGGAGCTGTTTTTT
>13|TRBV30|.|TRBJ1-4|.
CAWGLGTSEKLFF
TGTGCCTGGGGTCTCGGGACATCGGAAAAACTGTTTTTT
>17|TRBV4-1|.|TRBJ2-1|.
CASSQEYGTTAGNEQFF
TGCGCCAGCAGCCAAGAATATGGGACGACGGCGGGAAATGAGCAGTTCTTC
>13|TRBV5-6|.|TRBJ2-1|.
CASSALSYNEQFF
TGTGCCAGCAGCGCCCTCTCCTACAATGAGCAGTTCTTC